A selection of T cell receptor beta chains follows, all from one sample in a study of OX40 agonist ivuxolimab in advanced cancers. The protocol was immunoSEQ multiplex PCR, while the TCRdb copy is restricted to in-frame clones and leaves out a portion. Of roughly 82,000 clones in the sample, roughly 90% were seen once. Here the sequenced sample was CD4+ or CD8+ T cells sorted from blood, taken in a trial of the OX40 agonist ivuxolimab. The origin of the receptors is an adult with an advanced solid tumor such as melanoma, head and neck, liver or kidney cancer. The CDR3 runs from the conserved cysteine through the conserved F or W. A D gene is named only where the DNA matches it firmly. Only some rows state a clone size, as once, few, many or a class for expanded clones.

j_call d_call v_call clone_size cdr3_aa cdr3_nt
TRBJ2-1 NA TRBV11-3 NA CASSLRGGEQFF TGTGCCAGCAGCTTAAGGGGTGGGGAGCAGTTCTTC
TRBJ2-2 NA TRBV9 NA CASSVLLNTGELFF TGTGCCAGCAGCGTATTACTTAACACCGGGGAGCTGTTTTTT
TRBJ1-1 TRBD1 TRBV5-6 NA CASSLGQGRMGAEAFF TGTGCCAGCAGCTTAGGACAGGGTCGAATGGGTGCTGAAGCTTTCTTT
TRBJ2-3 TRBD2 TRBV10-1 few CASSRTSGVDTQYF TGCGCCAGCAGTAGGACTAGCGGGGTTGATACGCAGTATTTT
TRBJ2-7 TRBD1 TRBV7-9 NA CASSLVRGQGVYEQYF TGTGCCAGCAGCTTAGTACGTGGTCAGGGGGTCTACGAGCAGTACTTC
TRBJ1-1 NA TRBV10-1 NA CASSEGGQNTEAFF TGCGCCAGCAGTGAGGGGGGGCAGAACACTGAAGCTTTCTTT
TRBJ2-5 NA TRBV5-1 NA CASSLVGEETQYF TGCGCCAGCAGCTTGGTGGGAGAAGAGACCCAGTACTTC
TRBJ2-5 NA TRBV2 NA CASRGPVEGETQYF TGTGCCAGCAGGGGACCCGTCGAGGGGGAGACCCAGTACTTC
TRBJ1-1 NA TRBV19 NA CASSIGPLRGPRSKNTEAFF TGTGCCAGTAGTATAGGTCCCTTGAGGGGCCCTCGTTCGAAGAACACTGAAGCTTTCTTT
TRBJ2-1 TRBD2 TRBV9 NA CASSTRGTSGIYNEQFF TGTGCCAGCAGCACGAGAGGGACTAGCGGGATATACAATGAGCAGTTCTTC
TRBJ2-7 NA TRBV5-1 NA CASSPGGALGGEQYF TGCGCCAGCAGCCCTGGGGGAGCCCTAGGGGGAGAGCAGTACTTC
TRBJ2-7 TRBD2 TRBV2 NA CASSEESGGPYEQYF TGTGCCAGCAGTGAAGAGAGCGGGGGGCCCTACGAGCAGTACTTC
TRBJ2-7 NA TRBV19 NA CASSIRKDYEQYF TGTGCCAGTAGTATTCGTAAAGACTACGAGCAGTACTTC
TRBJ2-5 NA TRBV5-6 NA CASRAGVETQYF TGTGCCAGCAGAGCTGGGGTGGAGACCCAGTACTTC
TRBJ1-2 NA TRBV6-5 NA CASSYSTGADGYTF TGTGCCAGCAGTTACTCGACCGGGGCGGATGGCTACACCTTC
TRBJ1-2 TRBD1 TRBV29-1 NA CSVYGTGGHGYTF TGCAGCGTTTACGGGACAGGGGGCCACGGCTACACCTTC
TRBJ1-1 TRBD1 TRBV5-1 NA CASSLRGQDMNTEAFF TGCGCCAGCAGCTTGAGGGGACAGGATATGAACACTGAAGCTTTCTTT
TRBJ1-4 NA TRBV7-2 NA CASSPRGGKLFF TGTGCCAGCAGCCCAAGGGGCGGAAAACTGTTTTTT
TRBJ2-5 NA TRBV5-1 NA CASSFAEETQYF TGCGCCAGCAGCTTTGCGGAAGAGACCCAGTACTTC
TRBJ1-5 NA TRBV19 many CASSIDGQKQPQHF TGTGCCAGTAGTATAGATGGACAGAAACAGCCCCAGCATTTT
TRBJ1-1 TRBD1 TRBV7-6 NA CASSLGTGLEAFF TGTGCCAGCAGCTTAGGGACAGGCCTTGAAGCTTTCTTT
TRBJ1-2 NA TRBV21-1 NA CASSKAWRHGYTF TGTGCCAGCAGCAAAGCCTGGAGACATGGCTACACCTTC
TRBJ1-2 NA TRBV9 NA CASSVDSLYGYTF TGTGCCAGCAGCGTCGACAGCCTCTATGGCTACACCTTC
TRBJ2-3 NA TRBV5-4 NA CASSPPDDADTQYF TGTGCCAGCAGCCCGCCGGACGACGCAGATACGCAGTATTTT
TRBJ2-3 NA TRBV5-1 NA CASSLGALASTDTQYF TGCGCCAGCAGCTTGGGAGCGCTTGCTAGCACAGATACGCAGTATTTT
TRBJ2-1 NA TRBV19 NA CASSIVSGQAYYNEQFF TGTGCCAGTAGTATAGTGTCCGGCCAGGCCTACTACAATGAGCAGTTCTTC
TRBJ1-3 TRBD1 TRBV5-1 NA CASSLQGISSGNTIYF TGCGCCAGCAGCTTACAGGGGATCAGCTCTGGAAACACCATATATTTT
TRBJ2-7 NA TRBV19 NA CASSLAPWYEQYF TGTGCCAGTTCCCTAGCCCCATGGTACGAGCAGTACTTC
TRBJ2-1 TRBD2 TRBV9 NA CASSVSLAGVSQFF TGTGCCAGCAGCGTAAGCCTAGCGGGAGTGAGTCAGTTCTTC
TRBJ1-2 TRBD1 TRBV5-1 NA CASSTRDSEYGYTF TGCGCCAGCAGCACAAGGGACAGCGAGTATGGCTACACCTTC
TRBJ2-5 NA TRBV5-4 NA CASSFRAAETQYF TGTGCCAGCAGCTTTAGGGCGGCAGAGACCCAGTACTTC
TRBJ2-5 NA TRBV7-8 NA CASSLGFQGKTQYF TGTGCCAGCAGCTTAGGGTTCCAGGGGAAGACCCAGTACTTC
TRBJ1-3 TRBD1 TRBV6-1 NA CASRDYRGSIYF TGTGCCAGCAGGGACTACAGGGGTTCCATATATTTT